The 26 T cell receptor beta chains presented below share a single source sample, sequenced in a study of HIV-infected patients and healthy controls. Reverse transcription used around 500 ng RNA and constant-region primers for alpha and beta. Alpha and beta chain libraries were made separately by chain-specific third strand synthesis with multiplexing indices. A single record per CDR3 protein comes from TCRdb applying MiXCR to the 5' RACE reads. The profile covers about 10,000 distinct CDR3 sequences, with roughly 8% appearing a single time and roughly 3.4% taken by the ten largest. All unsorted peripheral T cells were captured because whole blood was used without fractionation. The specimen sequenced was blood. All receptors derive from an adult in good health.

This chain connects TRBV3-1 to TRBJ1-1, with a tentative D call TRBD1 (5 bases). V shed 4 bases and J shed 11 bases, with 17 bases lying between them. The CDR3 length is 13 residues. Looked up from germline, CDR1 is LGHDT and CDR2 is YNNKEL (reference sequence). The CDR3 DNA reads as TGTGCCAGCAGCCCTGGTATGGGGCGCTGGGCTTTCTTT. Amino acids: CASSPGMGRWAFF. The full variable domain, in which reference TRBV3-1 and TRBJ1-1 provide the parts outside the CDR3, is DTAVSQTPKYLVTQMGNDKSIKCEQNLGHDTMYWYKQDSKKFLKIMFSYNNKELIINETVPNRFSPKSPDKAHLNLHINSLELGDSAVYFCASSPGMGRWAFFGQGTRLTVV.

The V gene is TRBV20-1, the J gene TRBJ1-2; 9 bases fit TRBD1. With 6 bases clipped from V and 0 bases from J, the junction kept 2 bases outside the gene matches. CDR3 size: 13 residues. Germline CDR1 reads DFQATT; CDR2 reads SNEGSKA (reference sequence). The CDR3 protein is CSARDRANYGYTF. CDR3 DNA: TGCAGTGCAAGGGACAGGGCTAACTATGGCTACACCTTC.

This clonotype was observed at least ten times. The CDR3 region is CASSFGPREQYF. In DNA, the CDR3 is TGTGCCAGCAGCTTCGGCCCCCGCGAGCAGTACTTC. The rearrangement uses TRBV5-6 and TRBJ2-7; D call uncertain. The V gene lost 2 bases and the J gene lost 6 bases, with 9 bases spanning the gap. Germline CDR1 reads SGHDT; CDR2 reads YYEEEE. This CDR3 is 12 amino acids long.

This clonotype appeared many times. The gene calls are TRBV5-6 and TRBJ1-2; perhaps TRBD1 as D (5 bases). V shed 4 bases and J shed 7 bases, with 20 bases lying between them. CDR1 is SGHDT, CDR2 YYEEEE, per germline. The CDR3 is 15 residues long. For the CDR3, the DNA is TGTGCCAGCAGCCCACAGACAGCTACAACTTCTGGCTACACCTTC. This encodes CASSPQTATTSGYTF.

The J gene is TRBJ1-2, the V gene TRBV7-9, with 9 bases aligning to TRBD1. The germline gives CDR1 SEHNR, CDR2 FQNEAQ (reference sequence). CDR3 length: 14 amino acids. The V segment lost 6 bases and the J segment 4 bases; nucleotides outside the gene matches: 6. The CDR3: CASRTGQGSYGYTF. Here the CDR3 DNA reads TGTGCCAGCAGGACTGGACAGGGGAGCTATGGCTACACCTTC.

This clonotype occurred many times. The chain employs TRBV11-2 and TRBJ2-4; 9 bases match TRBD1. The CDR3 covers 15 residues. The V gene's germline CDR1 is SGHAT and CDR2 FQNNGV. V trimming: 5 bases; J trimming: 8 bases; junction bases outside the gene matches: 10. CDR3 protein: CASSPLRQGEDIQYF. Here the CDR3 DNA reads TGTGCCAGCAGCCCGCTCCGACAGGGGGAAGACATTCAGTACTTC.

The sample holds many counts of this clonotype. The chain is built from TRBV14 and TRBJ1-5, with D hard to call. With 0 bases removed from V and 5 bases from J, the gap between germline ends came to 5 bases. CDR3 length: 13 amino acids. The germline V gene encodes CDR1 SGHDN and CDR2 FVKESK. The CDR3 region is CASSQDYHQPQHF. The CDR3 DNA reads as TGTGCCAGCAGCCAAGATTATCATCAGCCCCAGCATTTT.

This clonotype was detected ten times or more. CDR3 bases: TGTGCCAGCACCCTCACCGGGGGCACCGGGGAGCTGTTTTTT. This sequence encodes CASTLTGGTGELFF. This chain connects TRBV7-9 to TRBJ2-2, with D maybe TRBD2 (6 bases). The CDR3 is 14 residues long. V lost 7 bases and J lost 4, with 13 bases in between. Per germline, CDR1 SEHNR and CDR2 FQNEAQ (reference sequence).

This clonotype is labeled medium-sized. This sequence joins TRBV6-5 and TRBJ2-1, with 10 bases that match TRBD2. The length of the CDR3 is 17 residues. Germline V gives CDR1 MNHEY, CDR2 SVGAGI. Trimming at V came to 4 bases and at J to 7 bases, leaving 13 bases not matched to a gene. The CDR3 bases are TGTGCCAGCAGTTCCCTAGGAGCGGGGGGGCCGCGAAATGAGCAGTTCTTC. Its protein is CASSSLGAGGPRNEQFF.

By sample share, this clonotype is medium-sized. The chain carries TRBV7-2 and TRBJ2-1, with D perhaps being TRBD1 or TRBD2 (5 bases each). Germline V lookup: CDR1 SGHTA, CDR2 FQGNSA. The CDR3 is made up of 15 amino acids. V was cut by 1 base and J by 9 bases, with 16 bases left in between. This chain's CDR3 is CASSLGGTLGGEQFF. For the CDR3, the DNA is TGTGCCAGCAGCTTAGGAGGGACCCTAGGTGGTGAGCAGTTCTTC.

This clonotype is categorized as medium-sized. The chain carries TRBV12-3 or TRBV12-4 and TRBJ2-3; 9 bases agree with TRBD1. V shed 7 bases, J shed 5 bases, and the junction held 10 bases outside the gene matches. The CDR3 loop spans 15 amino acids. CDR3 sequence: CASNRLGTGKDTQYF. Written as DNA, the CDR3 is TGTGCCAGCAATCGCCTGGGGACAGGGAAAGATACGCAGTATTTT.

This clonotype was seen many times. CDR3 protein: CASSQRFQRTLSYGYTF. The CDR3 DNA reads as TGTGCCAGCAGCCAACGGTTCCAGAGGACTTTGAGCTATGGCTACACCTTC. V and J are TRBV3-1 and TRBJ1-2, with D unresolved. V was cut by 2 bases and J by 4 bases, with 20 bases left in between. The CDR3 runs 17 residues. Germline values: CDR1 LGHDT, CDR2 YNNKEL (reference sequence).

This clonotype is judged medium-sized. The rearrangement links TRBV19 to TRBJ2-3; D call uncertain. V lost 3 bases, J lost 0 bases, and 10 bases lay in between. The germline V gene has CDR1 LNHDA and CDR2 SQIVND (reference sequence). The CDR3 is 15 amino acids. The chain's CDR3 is CASSMQRTSTDTQYF. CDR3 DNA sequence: TGTGCCAGTAGTATGCAACGAACAAGCACAGATACGCAGTATTTT.

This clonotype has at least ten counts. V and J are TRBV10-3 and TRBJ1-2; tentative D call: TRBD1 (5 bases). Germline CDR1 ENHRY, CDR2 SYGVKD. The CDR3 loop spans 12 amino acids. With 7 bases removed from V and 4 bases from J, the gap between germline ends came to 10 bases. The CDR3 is CAITRDGYGYTF. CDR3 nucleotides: TGTGCCATCACTCGGGACGGCTATGGCTACACCTTC.

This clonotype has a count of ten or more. Written as DNA, the CDR3 is TGTGCCAGTAGTATACGGAGCAAACCCTACGAGCAGTACTTC. Translation gives CASSIRSKPYEQYF. The chain couples TRBV19 to TRBJ2-7; no firm D call. V was shortened by 2 bases and J by 2 bases, with 10 bases between the two germline ends. The CDR3 runs 14 residues. Looked up from germline, CDR1 is LNHDA and CDR2 is SQIVND (reference sequence).

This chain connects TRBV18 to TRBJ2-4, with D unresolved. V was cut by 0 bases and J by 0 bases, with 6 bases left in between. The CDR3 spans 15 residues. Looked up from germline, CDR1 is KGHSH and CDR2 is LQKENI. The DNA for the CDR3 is TGTGCCAGCTCACCACCGTCTGAAGCCAAAAACATTCAGTACTTC. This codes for CASSPPSEAKNIQYF.

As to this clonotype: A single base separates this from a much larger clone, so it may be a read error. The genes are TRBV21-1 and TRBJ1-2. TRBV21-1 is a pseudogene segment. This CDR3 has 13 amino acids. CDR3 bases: TGTGCCAGCAGCAAGGGTGCTATCTATGGCTACGCCTTC. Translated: CASSKGAIYGYAF.

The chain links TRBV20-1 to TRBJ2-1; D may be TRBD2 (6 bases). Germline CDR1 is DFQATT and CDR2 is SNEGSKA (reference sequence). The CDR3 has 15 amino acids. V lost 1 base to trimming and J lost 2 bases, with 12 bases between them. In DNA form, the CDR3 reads TGCAGTGCTAGAGTGAGTGGGGGGACCTACAATGAGCAGTTCTTC. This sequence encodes CSARVSGGTYNEQFF.

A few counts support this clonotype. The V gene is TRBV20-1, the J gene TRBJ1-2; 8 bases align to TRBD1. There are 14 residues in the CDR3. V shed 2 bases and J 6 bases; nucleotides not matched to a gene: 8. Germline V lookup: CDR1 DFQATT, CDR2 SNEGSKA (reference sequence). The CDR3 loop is CSARWTGSNHGYTF. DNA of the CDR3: TGCAGTGCTAGATGGACAGGGTCCAACCATGGCTACACCTTC.

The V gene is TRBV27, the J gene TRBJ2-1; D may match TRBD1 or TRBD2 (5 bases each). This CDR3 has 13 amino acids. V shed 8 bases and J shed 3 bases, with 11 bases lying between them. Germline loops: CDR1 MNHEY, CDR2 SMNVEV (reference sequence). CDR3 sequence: CASADGGYNEQFF. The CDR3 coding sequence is TGTGCCAGCGCCGATGGGGGCTACAATGAGCAGTTCTTC.

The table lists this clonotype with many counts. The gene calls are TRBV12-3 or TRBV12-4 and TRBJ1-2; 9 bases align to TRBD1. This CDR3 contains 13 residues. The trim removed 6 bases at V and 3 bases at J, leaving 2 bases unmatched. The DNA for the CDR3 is TGTGCCAGCAGCCGGACAGGGGACTATGGCTACACCTTC. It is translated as CASSRTGDYGYTF.

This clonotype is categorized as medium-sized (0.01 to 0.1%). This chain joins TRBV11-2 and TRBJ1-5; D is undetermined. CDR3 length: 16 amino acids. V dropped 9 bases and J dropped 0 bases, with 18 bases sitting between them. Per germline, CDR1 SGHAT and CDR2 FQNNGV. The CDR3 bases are TGTGCCAGACAAGTTACGGAATCCGATAGCAATCAGCCCCAGCATTTT. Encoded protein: CARQVTESDSNQPQHF.

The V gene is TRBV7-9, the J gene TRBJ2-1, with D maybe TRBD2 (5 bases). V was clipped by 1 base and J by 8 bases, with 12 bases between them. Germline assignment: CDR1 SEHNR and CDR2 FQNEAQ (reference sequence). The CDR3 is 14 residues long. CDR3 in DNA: TGTGCCAGCAGCTTAGTGAGAGGGATGGATGAGCAGTTCTTC. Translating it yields CASSLVRGMDEQFF.

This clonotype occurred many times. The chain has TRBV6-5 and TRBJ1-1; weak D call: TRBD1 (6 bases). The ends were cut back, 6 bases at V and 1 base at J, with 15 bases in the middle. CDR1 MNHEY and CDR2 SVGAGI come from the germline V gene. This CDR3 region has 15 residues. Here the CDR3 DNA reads TGTGCCAGCAGCCGAACAAGGACAGAGAACACTGAAGCTTTCTTT. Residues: CASSRTRTENTEAFF.

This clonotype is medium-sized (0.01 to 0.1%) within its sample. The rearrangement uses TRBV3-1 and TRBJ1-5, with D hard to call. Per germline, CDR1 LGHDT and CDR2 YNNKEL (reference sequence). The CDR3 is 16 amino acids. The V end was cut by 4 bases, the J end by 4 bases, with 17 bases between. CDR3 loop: CASSPRSGSGNQPQHF. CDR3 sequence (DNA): TGTGCCAGCAGCCCCCGTTCCGGGTCGGGGAATCAGCCCCAGCATTTT.

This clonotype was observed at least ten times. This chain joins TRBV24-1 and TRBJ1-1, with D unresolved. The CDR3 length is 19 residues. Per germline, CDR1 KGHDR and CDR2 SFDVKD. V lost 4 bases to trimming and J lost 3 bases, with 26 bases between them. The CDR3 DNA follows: TGTGCCACCAGTGACCGGGGTGGGTCGGTGAGATATAAGTACACTGAAGCTTTCTTT. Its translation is CATSDRGGSVRYKYTEAFF.